One sample yielded the 16 T cell receptor beta chains listed below, sequenced in a study of T cells in Graves' hyperthyroidism and ophthalmopathy. Amplification targeted TCR beta CDR3 regions from RNA transcripts. First-round RT-PCR targeting the TCR CDR3 was performed with the HTBI primer set. A single record per CDR3 protein comes from TCRdb applying MiXCR to the multiplex PCR reads. Of hundreds of thousands of distinct CDR3 sequences in the sample, 45% are singletons; the top ten hold 6.5% to 9%. Specimen: peripheral blood or thyroid tissue (not recorded which). All receptors derive from an adult man with Graves' disease, either hyperthyroidism or ophthalmopathy (not recorded which).

In this sample, this clonotype turned up many times. The chain has TRBV5-1 and TRBJ1-2; 7 positions match TRBD1. Trimming cost V 4 bases and J 1 base; bases outside gene matches: 4. Per germline, CDR1 SGHRS and CDR2 YFSETQ. The CDR3 is 14 residues long. The CDR3 here is CASSPGQVNYGYTF. In DNA form, the CDR3 reads TGCGCCAGCAGCCCTGGACAGGTTAACTATGGCTACACCTTC.

The chain combines TRBV2 with TRBJ1-1; 7 bases are shared with TRBD1. The germline CDR1 and CDR2 sequences are SNHLY and FYNNEI. CDR3 size: 13 residues. This chain's CDR3 is CARFRGVRTEAFF. Written as DNA, the CDR3 is TGTGCTAGATTCAGGGGGGTTAGGACTGAAGCTTTCTTT.

The gene calls are TRBV19 and TRBJ1-1; D ambiguous. The V end was cut by 3 bases, the J end by 4 bases, with 12 bases between. The germline V gene encodes CDR1 LNHDA and CDR2 SQIVND (reference sequence). The CDR3 is 14 amino acids. CDR3 DNA: TGTGCCAGTAGTATCCCAGATTCGATCACTGAAGCTTTCTTT. Encoded protein: CASSIPDSITEAFF.

This clonotype has ten or more counts. This sequence joins TRBV7-9 and TRBJ1-2; 7 nucleotides line up with TRBD1. The CDR3 contains 13 residues. Germline CDR1 is SEHNR and CDR2 is FQNEAQ (reference sequence). Germline trimming cut 5 bases from V and 8 bases from J; bases unmatched to any gene: 8. The CDR3 loop is CASSPTGSEGYTF. The CDR3 DNA is TGTGCCAGCAGCCCGACAGGGTCGGAGGGCTACACCTTC.

This clonotype was picked up many times. The chain employs TRBV12-3 or TRBV12-4 and TRBJ1-2, with D perhaps TRBD1 (5 bases). V was shortened by 10 bases and J by 3 bases, with 15 bases between the two germline ends. This CDR3 has 13 amino acids. The CDR3 nucleotides are TGTGCCACGGGGGGACGACGCGACTATGGCTACACCTTC. This codes for CATGGRRDYGYTF.

V is TRBV12-3 or TRBV12-4 and J is TRBJ2-7; 9 positions agree with TRBD1. The trim removed 5 bases at V and 5 bases at J, leaving 7 bases unmatched. The CDR3 sequence is 14 residues long. CDR3 DNA sequence: TGTGCCAGCAGTGTGACAGGGGGGTCCCACGAGCAGTACTTC. Encoded protein: CASSVTGGSHEQYF.

The table lists this clonotype with many counts. The CDR3 loop reads CAVTGSGSYNSPLHF. In DNA, the CDR3 is TGTGCCGTAACAGGGTCCGGCTCCTATAATTCACCCCTCCACTTT. The chain is built from TRBV2 and TRBJ1-6, with D tentatively TRBD1 (6 bases). V lost 11 bases to trimming and J lost 0 bases, with 14 bases between them. Germline V gives CDR1 SNHLY, CDR2 FYNNEI. There are 15 residues in the CDR3.

This clonotype came up a few times. This sequence joins TRBV20-1 and TRBJ1-2, with D tentatively TRBD1 (6 bases). Germline loops: CDR1 DFQATT, CDR2 SNEGSKA (reference sequence). V was shortened by 6 bases and J by 3 bases, with 11 bases between the two germline ends. This CDR3 is 12 amino acids long. The CDR3 here is CSASTGDYGYTF. CDR3 DNA sequence: TGCAGTGCGTCGACAGGAGACTATGGCTACACCTTC.

This clonotype was counted between two and nine times. This chain links TRBV19 with TRBJ1-1, with a possible D match to TRBD1 (5 bases). CDR3 length: 14 amino acids. Germline CDR1 reads LNHDA; CDR2 reads SQIVND (reference sequence). Trimming took off 6 bases at V and 1 base at J, with 12 bases between the two ends. Here the CDR3 DNA reads TGTGCCAGTAGACAGGCGGATGGGAACACTGAAGCTTTCTTT. Encoded protein: CASRQADGNTEAFF.

About this clonotype: A much larger clone sits a single nucleotide away, making a read error possible. This rearrangement joins TRBV9 to TRBJ1-1; the D is unclear. This CDR3 contains 15 residues. CDR1 and CDR2 (germline): SGDLS, YYNGEE. The CDR3 loop is CASSVVATVGLEASF. CDR3 coding DNA: TGTGCCAGCAGCGTAGTCGCAACCGTCGGGCTGGAAGCTTCCTTT.

This clonotype was seen only once. A much larger clone differs from this one at a single base, so this may be a read error. V usage is TRBV10-3 and J usage is TRBJ1-6, with D maybe TRBD1 (5 bases). This CDR3 has 13 residues. CDR1 is ENHRY and CDR2 is SYGVKD in the germline V gene. The V end was cut by 7 bases, the J end by 8 bases, with 12 bases between. The CDR3 is CAITGIRDSPLHF. CDR3 nucleotides: TGTGCCATCACAGGGATTAGGGATTCACCCCTCCACTTT.

As for this clonotype: A much larger clone is a single base away; this may be a read error. The chain employs TRBV10-3 and TRBJ1-3; no definite D call. CDR3 length equals 14 residues. The germline CDR1 and CDR2 sequences are ENHRY and SYGVKD. V gave up 7 bases and J gave up 2 bases, with 12 bases separating them. Here the CDR3 DNA reads TGTGCCATCAAGCTCGAGAGCCCTGGAAACACCATATATTTT. Encoded protein: CAIKLESPGNTIYF.

This clonotype was seen at least ten times. This rearrangement joins TRBV29-1 to TRBJ1-6; 8 bases fit TRBD1. V dropped 6 bases and J dropped 6; count of bases not matched to a gene: 10. Germline-derived CDR1 and CDR2 are SQVTM and ANQGSEA. This CDR3 comprises 15 residues. The DNA of the CDR3 is TGCAGCGTAAGGCAGGGGGCGACGTTTAATTCACCCCTCCACTTT. Amino acids: CSVRQGATFNSPLHF.

This clonotype has ten or more counts. The chain combines TRBV10-1 with TRBJ1-1; TRBD1 matches at 7 bases. From germline, CDR1 is WNHNN and CDR2 SYGVQD (reference sequence). This CDR3 region has 15 residues. J lost 0 bases, V lost 6 bases, and 7 bases had no gene match. In DNA form, the CDR3 reads TGCGCCAGCAGCACCGGGACAGCAATGAACACTGAAGCTTTCTTT. Amino acids: CASSTGTAMNTEAFF.

This chain links TRBV29-1 with TRBJ1-4; TRBD1 might be the D (5 bases). V lost 4 bases, J lost 6 bases, and 12 bases lay in between. This CDR3 is 13 amino acids long. In germline, CDR1 is SQVTM, CDR2 ANQGSEA. The CDR3 DNA reads TGCAGCGTTGGGCAGGGCGGCGATGAAAAACTGTTTTTT. It yields the protein CSVGQGGDEKLFF.

Many counts were recorded for this clonotype. The rearrangement links TRBV5-6 to TRBJ2-5; D possibly corresponds to TRBD2 (5 bases). The CDR3 spans 15 residues. Trimming shortened V by 0 bases and J by 5 bases, and 14 bases separated the two germline ends. CDR1 and CDR2 (germline): SGHDT, YYEEEE. CDR3 nucleotides: TGTGCCAGCAGCTTGGGAGCTAGTCCGGGGGAGACCCAGTACTTC. It translates to CASSLGASPGETQYF.